The sequence of this T cell receptor beta chain was determined in a study of monozygotic twins with inflammatory bowel disease. With respect to this clonotype: Its matching antigen is unknown.

The UMIs contained a 6-nucleotide sample barcode. They were added by template switching during cDNA synthesis. TCRdb reworked the 5' RACE reads into one entry per CDR3 protein, no DNA. This listing includes about 200,000 distinct CDR3 sequences. Germline CDR1 and CDR2: DFQATT and SNEGSKA (reference sequence). The CDR3 has 14 residues. The study's findings and limits: IBD patients had lower TCRbeta diversity (inverse Simpson) than healthy co-twins.

Sequencing was carried out using blood. The rearrangement joins TRBV20-1 to TRBJ1-1; TCRdb outputs TRBD1, but without DNA this stays unchecked. The source of this sequence is a human donor with ulcerative colitis or Crohn's disease, or a healthy co-twin of an affected twin (not recorded which). CDR3 residues: CSARVSAGGVSAFF.